Below, 14 T cell receptor beta chains from the same sample are listed, as sequenced in a study of T-cell memory formation after mild COVID-19. Via MiXCR, TCRdb re-called the 5' RACE reads, giving one row per CDR3 protein. The data show 560,000 or so distinct CDR3 sequences, about 18% seen once. The sample consisted of PBMCs or a T cell subset sorted from them (not recorded which). The receptor set was obtained from an adult woman who had mild COVID-19 (a few samples of this study predate the infection). Cell type and time point are not known.

The rearrangement joins TRBV12-3 or TRBV12-4 to TRBJ2-4, with D possibly matching TRBD2 (6 bases). CDR3 length equals 14 residues. Trimming stripped 4 bases from V and 4 bases from J, with 11 bases between. Written as DNA, the CDR3 is TGTGCCAGCAGTTCTGGACTAAGGAAAAACATTCAGTACTTC. Encoded protein: CASSSGLRKNIQYF.

This chain links TRBV6-6 with TRBJ2-7; D may be TRBD1 (6 bases). Trimming left V 10 bases short and J 2 bases short, with 18 bases between. The CDR3 contains 14 residues. The germline V gene encodes CDR1 MNHNY and CDR2 SVGAGI (reference sequence). The DNA for the CDR3 is TGTGCCATTCCACTGGGGGCAGGGACCTACGAGCAGTACTTC. It codes for CAIPLGAGTYEQYF.

The V and J genes are TRBV7-6 and TRBJ2-1; no clear D. Germline V gene data show CDR1 as SGHVS and CDR2 as FNYEAQ. This CDR3 has 14 amino acids. V shed 5 bases and J shed 8 bases, with 16 bases lying between them. This chain's CDR3 is CASSPRRISDEQFF. In DNA form, the CDR3 reads TGTGCCAGCAGCCCCCGACGAATCAGCGATGAGCAGTTCTTC.

The rearrangement links TRBV5-1 to TRBJ2-7, with 8 bases that match TRBD2. V lost 5 bases, J lost 0 bases, and 10 bases stayed unmatched. This CDR3 comprises 16 residues. Looked up from germline, CDR1 is SGHRS and CDR2 is YFSETQ. CDR3: CASSSNGGASSYEQYF. DNA of the CDR3: TGCGCCAGCAGTAGCAACGGGGGGGCTTCCTCCTACGAGCAGTACTTC.

In nucleotides, the CDR3 is TGCAGCGTTGAGGCTAGCGGGAGCTACGAGCAGTACTTC. This gives the protein CSVEASGSYEQYF. This sequence joins TRBV29-1 and TRBJ2-7; the match to TRBD2 covers 10 bases. This CDR3 is 13 amino acids long. V lost 3 bases, J lost 3 bases, and 2 bases stayed unmatched. Germline CDR1 is SQVTM and CDR2 is ANQGSEA.

The chain employs TRBV6-6 and TRBJ2-7; TRBD2 matches at 13 bases. CDR1 and CDR2 (germline): MNHNY, SVGAGI (reference sequence). The CDR3 is 16 amino acids. The ends lost 2 bases at V and 5 bases at J; junction bases unmatched: 6. Here the CDR3 reads CASSYPTSGRFDEQYF. In nucleotides, the CDR3 is TGTGCCAGCAGTTACCCGACTAGCGGGAGGTTCGACGAGCAGTACTTC.

This clonotype has just a few counts. V gene TRBV23-1 combines with J gene TRBJ1-2; unclear D gene. TRBV23-1 counts as an open reading frame of uncertain function. The germline V and J ends were trimmed by 9 bases and 4 bases, with 27 bases remaining between them. The length of the CDR3 is 17 residues. CDR3 in DNA: TGCGCCAGGCCGGAGACGGAGGTTAACTGGAAACTCTATGGCTACACCTTC. Translation gives CARPETEVNWKLYGYTF.

V is TRBV4-3 and J is TRBJ2-3; D call uncertain. CDR3 length: 15 residues. The V end was cut by 0 bases, the J end by 1 base, with 8 bases between. Germline V gene sequence: CDR1 LGHNA, CDR2 YSLEER. CDR3 in amino acids: CASSQDRSGTDTQYF. The CDR3 region has the DNA TGCGCCAGCAGCCAAGATAGGTCGGGCACAGATACGCAGTATTTT.

The chain employs TRBV7-2 and TRBJ2-1, with a possible D match to TRBD2 (5 bases). The CDR3 totals 15 residues. From germline, CDR1 is SGHTA and CDR2 FQGNSA. The V end was cut by 5 bases, the J end by 4 bases, with 15 bases between. The CDR3 loop is CASSLDGLDYNEQFF. The CDR3 region has the DNA TGTGCCAGCAGCCTTGACGGACTGGATTACAATGAGCAGTTCTTC.

This clonotype was seen a few times. V gene TRBV15 combines with J gene TRBJ1-2; D gene unclear. The V end was cut by 6 bases, the J end by 4 bases, with 21 bases between. Per germline, CDR1 LNHNV and CDR2 YYDKDF (reference sequence). This CDR3 region has 16 residues. The CDR3: CATRHTEKLWLYGYTF. In nucleotides, the CDR3 is TGTGCCACCAGGCATACCGAAAAGCTTTGGCTCTATGGCTACACCTTC.

This clonotype was seen only a few times. This chain joins TRBV5-1 and TRBJ1-4; D is perhaps TRBD1 (6 bases). V lost 4 bases, J lost 3 bases, and 10 bases lay in between. From germline, CDR1 is SGHRS and CDR2 YFSETQ. CDR3 length: 14 amino acids. The CDR3 sequence: CASSVTGPNEKLFF. The CDR3 DNA is TGCGCCAGCAGCGTGACAGGCCCTAATGAAAAACTGTTTTTT.

This clonotype has a handful of counts. V is TRBV4-2 and J is TRBJ1-5, with D uncertain. The ends were cut back, 0 bases at V and 7 bases at J, with 10 bases in the middle. Germline-derived CDR1 and CDR2 are LGHNA and YNFKEQ. This CDR3 is 14 amino acids long. The CDR3 DNA is TGTGCCAGCAGCCAAGAAGGGTCCGTACAGCCCCAGCATTTT. It is translated as CASSQEGSVQPQHF.

The V and J genes are TRBV27 and TRBJ1-2, with 8 bases aligning to TRBD1. This CDR3 is built from 15 residues. V dropped 6 bases and J dropped 8; count of bases not matched to a gene: 14. CDR1 is MNHEY, CDR2 SMNVEV, per germline (reference sequence). CDR3 DNA sequence: TGTGCCAGCAGATGGACAGGGTCTAACTTATTAGGCTACACCTTC. This sequence encodes CASRWTGSNLLGYTF.

The chain carries TRBV6-6 and TRBJ2-2; 10 bases align to TRBD2. After removal of 6 bases from V and 3 bases from J, the junction contained 4 bases not matched to a gene. CDR1 is MNHNY and CDR2 is SVGAGI in the germline V gene (reference sequence). The CDR3 sequence is 15 residues long. CDR3 region: CASRIAGGYTGELFF. DNA for the CDR3: TGTGCCAGCAGAATAGCGGGGGGATACACCGGGGAGCTGTTTTTT.